These T cell receptor beta chains were read from a single sample in a study of blood T cell repertoires in COVID-19. The table came from immunoSEQ multiplex PCR; TCRdb's copy has only in-frame clones and leaves some out. This sample carries some 250,000 clones, about 82% of them seen once, and the ten largest clones take around 12%. Material: peripheral blood. The receptor source for this set is an older man with acute or convalescent COVID-19. Each CDR3 is given with its conserved first and last residue. The D gene is left open where the match is weak. A row's size may be missing; if present it is once, few, many or a size class.

V	J	size	D	CDR3	DNA
TRBV9	TRBJ2-1	NA	NA	CASSTDVGTNEQFF	TGTGCCAGCAGCACAGATGTCGGAACCAATGAGCAGTTCTTC
TRBV27	TRBJ2-5	NA	TRBD2	CASRASGGVETQYF	TGTGCCAGCAGGGCTAGCGGGGGGGTTGAGACCCAGTACTTC
TRBV3-1/TRBV3-2	TRBJ1-2	NA	TRBD1	CASSQDLGQGNGYTF	TGTGCCAGCAGCCAAGATCTGGGACAGGGTAATGGCTACACCTTC
TRBV6-5	TRBJ2-2	NA	TRBD2	CASRGSGGNTGELFF	TGTGCCAGCAGGGGGAGCGGGGGGAACACCGGGGAGCTGTTTTTT
TRBV15	TRBJ2-1	NA	TRBD2	CATSRDAALAGVYNEQFF	TGTGCCACCAGCAGAGATGCGGCACTAGCGGGAGTATACAATGAGCAGTTCTTC
TRBV6-6	TRBJ2-3	NA	NA	CASSLSSDTQYF	TGTGCCAGCAGTCTATCTAGCGATACGCAGTATTTT
TRBV12-3/TRBV12-4	TRBJ1-1	NA	NA	CASSRETEAFF	TGTGCCAGCAGTCGGGAAACCGAAGCTTTCTTT
TRBV29-1	TRBJ1-6	NA	TRBD1	CSARTGTPNSPLHF	TGCAGCGCTAGGACAGGGACCCCCAATTCACCCCTCCACTTT
TRBV4-3	TRBJ1-1	NA	TRBD1	CASSQDGDSHPKDTEAFF	TGCGCCAGCAGCCAAGATGGGGACAGCCACCCGAAGGACACTGAAGCTTTCTTT
TRBV5-1	TRBJ2-6	NA	TRBD1	CASSPWTGLTSGANVLTF	TGCGCCAGCAGCCCCTGGACAGGTCTGACCTCTGGGGCCAACGTCCTGACTTTC
TRBV28	TRBJ1-1	NA	NA	CAARGSRNTEAFF	TGTGCCGCTAGGGGTAGTCGGAACACTGAAGCTTTCTTT
TRBV7-2	TRBJ1-6	NA	NA	CASSLVSGRDSPLHF	TGTGCCAGCAGCTTAGTCAGCGGACGGGATTCACCCCTCCACTTT
TRBV21-1	TRBJ1-4	NA	NA	CASSWYRVREKLFF	TGTGCCAGCAGTTGGTACAGGGTGAGGGAAAAACTGTTTTTT
TRBV6-5	TRBJ2-1	once	TRBD2	CASSTSGGTNEQFF	TGTGCCAGCTCGACTAGCGGGGGTACCAATGAGCAGTTCTTC
TRBV28	TRBJ1-2	NA	NA	CASSLSGQLYGYTF	TGTGCCAGCAGTTTAAGCGGGCAGCTGTATGGCTACACCTTC
TRBV19	TRBJ1-1	NA	NA	CASSLRDMNTEAFF	TGTGCCAGTAGCCTCCGGGACATGAACACTGAAGCTTTCTTT
TRBV19	TRBJ2-1	NA	TRBD1	CASSILGVTGTGINEQFF	TGTGCCAGTAGTATCCTGGGTGTAACCGGGACAGGGATCAATGAGCAGTTCTTC
TRBV14	TRBJ1-4	NA	TRBD1	CASSQLRNRGRDEKLFF	TGTGCCAGCAGCCAACTCAGGAACAGGGGGCGCGATGAAAAACTGTTTTTT
TRBV18	TRBJ1-2	NA	NA	CASSPGNSNYGYTF	TGTGCCAGCTCACCAGGTAACAGCAACTATGGCTACACCTTC
TRBV6-5	TRBJ2-2	NA	NA	CASSYWQNTGELFF	TGTGCCAGCAGTTATTGGCAAAACACCGGGGAGCTGTTTTTT
TRBV2	TRBJ2-5	NA	TRBD1	CASSSRTGGPQETQYF	TGTGCCAGCAGTTCACGGACAGGGGGCCCCCAAGAGACCCAGTACTTC
TRBV2	TRBJ1-1	NA	NA	CATQRGPNTEAFF	TGTGCCACGCAGCGGGGGCCAAACACTGAAGCTTTCTTT
TRBV29-1	TRBJ2-1	NA	TRBD1	CSVGGQGLRNEQFF	TGCAGCGTTGGGGGACAGGGGTTACGCAATGAGCAGTTCTTC
TRBV28	TRBJ1-1	once	NA	CRAGRTEAFF	TGTCGAGCGGGAAGAACTGAAGCTTTCTTT
TRBV4-3	TRBJ1-5	NA	NA	CASSQEGYSNQPQHF	TGCGCCAGCAGCCAGGAGGGTTATAGCAATCAGCCCCAGCATTTT
TRBV7-3	TRBJ2-1	NA	TRBD1	CASSPDRVNEQFF	TGTGCCAGCAGCCCCGACAGGGTCAATGAGCAGTTCTTC
TRBV3-1/TRBV3-2	TRBJ2-7	NA	NA	CASSQEQGRGVGQYF	TGTGCCAGCAGCCAAGAACAGGGTAGGGGAGTAGGGCAGTACTTC
TRBV7-8	TRBJ1-1	NA	NA	CASSPPGQGWNTEAFF	TGTGCCAGCAGCCCCCCCGGACAAGGTTGGAACACTGAAGCTTTCTTT
TRBV7-9	TRBJ1-1	NA	NA	CASSGQSPEAFF	TGTGCCAGCAGTGGACAGTCTCCTGAAGCTTTCTTT
TRBV12-3/TRBV12-4	TRBJ2-5	NA	NA	CASSPQFSGTQYF	TGTGCCAGCAGTCCCCAGTTTAGCGGGACCCAGTACTTC
TRBV11-3	TRBJ2-1	NA	TRBD1	CASSDQGAYRNEQFF	TGTGCCAGCAGCGATCAGGGGGCTTATAGGAATGAGCAGTTCTTC
TRBV7-2	TRBJ2-7	NA	NA	CASSRTILAGEQYF	TGTGCCAGCAGCAGAACGATCCTCGCGGGAGAGCAGTACTTC
TRBV28	TRBJ1-4	once	NA	CASSAPPGEKLFF	TGTGCCAGCAGTGCCCCTCCGGGTGAAAAACTGTTTTTT
TRBV2	TRBJ1-1	NA	NA	CASSAYDLASEAFF	TGTGCCAGCAGTGCATACGATCTGGCCAGTGAAGCTTTCTTT
TRBV2	TRBJ1-5	NA	TRBD1	CASMDRGYQPQHF	TGTGCCAGCATGGACAGGGGTTATCAGCCCCAGCATTTT
TRBV6-5	TRBJ2-7	once	NA	CASSYSRQVSSYEQYF	TGTGCCAGCAGTTACTCGAGACAGGTTAGCTCCTACGAGCAGTACTTC
TRBV5-1	TRBJ1-3	NA	NA	CASSTDSGNTIYF	TGCGCCAGCAGCACGGACAGCGGAAACACCATATATTTT
TRBV7-2	TRBJ1-2	NA	NA	CASSPGTQSYGYTF	TGTGCCAGCAGCCCCGGGACACAGTCTTATGGCTACACCTTC
TRBV3-1/TRBV3-2	TRBJ2-3	NA	TRBD2	CASSPLAGVVGDTQYF	TGTGCCAGCAGCCCCCTAGCGGGGGTTGTTGGAGATACGCAGTATTTT
TRBV5-5	TRBJ2-7	once	TRBD1	CASSLLGQGYEQYF	TGTGCCAGCAGCTTGTTAGGACAGGGGTACGAGCAGTACTTC
TRBV27	TRBJ1-5	few	NA	CASSIQGPQPQHF	TGTGCCAGCAGTATACAGGGACCTCAGCCCCAGCATTTT
TRBV19	TRBJ1-2	NA	NA	CASSIGAVGRGTTYGYTF	TGTGCCAGTAGTATAGGTGCCGTGGGCAGGGGAACTACCTATGGCTACACCTTC
TRBV2	TRBJ1-1	NA	NA	CASRGWGMNTEAFF	TGTGCCAGCAGGGGGTGGGGCATGAACACTGAAGCTTTCTTT